This T cell receptor (beta chain) was observed in a study of brain T cells in children with intractable seizures (dated by TCRdb to about 2021). Describing the broader study: A NanoString immunology panel was first used to screen resected brain tissue from 40 to 55 pediatric epilepsy surgery cases for immune gene transcripts. Among the 12 selected surgery cases, pre-surgery blood was additionally sequenced for eight, leaving four cases with brain tissue only. Points the paper makes about the study in general: Because sequencing depth differed between pre- and post-surgery blood, the absence of clones from the pre-surgery sample may reflect undersampling. The patients' HCMV serostatus was not known, and viral specificity was inferred solely from CDR3 sequence similarity.

This clone was observed a handful of times. Its antigen is still unknown. It has no much larger one-base neighbor in the sample; base qualities were not kept. TCR beta chain sequences were generated from genomic DNA using the immunoSEQ assay. As for how the authors treated the data: CDR3 sequences that did not begin with the conserved framework cysteine at position 104 were removed by hand. To get clonality, the normalized Shannon's Diversity Index was subtracted from one, giving values from 0 (maximal diversity) to 1 (oligoclonal). Differences in the frequency of the same CDR3 between samples, such as brain versus blood, were assessed with chi-squared comparison-of-proportions tests. Public clonotypes were identified through searches of immuneACCESS, and similarity to known antiviral clonotypes was evaluated with the VDJdb browser. The table was pulled from immuneACCESS by TCRdb, which kept in-frame rearrangements only. Such tables lose some clones; where checked, under half of the loss comes from unresolved V genes, and the rest has no known cause. Clone size and V and J calls were adopted from that table, with D and trimming inferred from the DNA. This sample has 300,000 to 400,000 clones in its table, and 85% to 95% of those were observed once. Of the sample, 5.5% to 6% is held by the ten largest clones.

Explained via the paper, the time point label denotes: blood from clinic visit 5 months post-surgery; TSC patient then seizure free. Surgery cases with the highest brain T cell transcript signatures were selected for TCR beta chain sequencing of brain tissue and, where available, blood. Patients had been treated with at least one anti-epileptic drug before surgery. The TCR-sequenced patients were children whose drug-resistant epilepsy was caused by tuberous sclerosis complex, focal cortical dysplasia, Rasmussen encephalitis or hemimegalencephaly. The Monarch genomic DNA purification kit was used to extract bulk genomic DNA from unsorted brain tissue and whole blood. The input for sequencing was peripheral blood, taken roughly 5 months after surgery. This receptor was taken from a boy less than two years old with tuberous sclerosis and intractable seizures.

The DNA is as follows: TGTGCCAGCAGCCAAGTATCGATAACTAACTATGGCTACACCTTC. The encoded protein is CASSQVSITNYGYTF. This sequence uses TRBV3-1 (or the pseudogene TRBV3-2) and TRBJ1-2; no D gene can be assigned with confidence. The germline ends are 9 bases apart after V is trimmed by 1 base and J by 0 bases. The germline V gene (reference sequence) provides CDR1 LGHDT and CDR2 YNNKEL. The cysteine opens and the phenylalanine closes a CDR3 of 15 amino acids. The CDR3 DNA has 45 bases and is translated from base 1.